A single T cell receptor (beta chain) is shown here with its context. This clonotype was seen at least ten times. No cognate antigen has been identified for it. No base qualities exist here, and no much larger clone lies one base off it. The source of the sample is a study of Graves' ophthalmopathy and Graves' hyperthyroidism (dated 2018 in TCRdb). Turning to the overall study: Peripheral blood was collected before any treatment was given, at the time of initial diagnosis. The study used signatures of the TCR beta repertoire to tell Graves' ophthalmopathy apart from Graves' hyperthyroidism and to predict which patients would progress to ophthalmopathy. In total, 135 blood samples were TCR-sequenced: around 42 ophthalmopathy, approximately 75 hyperthyroidism and some 17 hyperthyroidism-to-ophthalmopathy patients. To explore V-J signatures that distinguish ophthalmopathy from hyperthyroidism, a discovery set of 100 patients was enrolled, made up of about 40 with ophthalmopathy and 57 with stable hyperthyroidism. The independent validation cohort included 18 hyperthyroidism patients plus 17 patients who later progressed from hyperthyroidism to ophthalmopathy. In several hyperthyroidism patients, the T-cell repertoires found in thyroid tissue were compared with those found in blood. Following sampling, methimazole starting at 30 mg daily was administered to hyperthyroidism patients, and high-dose intravenous methylprednisolone was administered to ophthalmopathy patients. The research as a whole found: In cross-validation, the 13-signature model distinguished ophthalmopathy from stable hyperthyroidism with 85% to 90% sensitivity and roughly 81% specificity, and in the test set the corresponding values were around 80% and 75%. Sample size was not statistically predetermined, and group allocation was not concealed from the investigators. In validation, the model predicted ophthalmopathy progression with over 60% sensitivity and roughly 72% specificity; more than ten predicted patients were CT-confirmed with GO in a median of roughly 6.8 months. Most of the expanded thyroid clonotypes with a frequency above 0.001 were also detected in blood, and it was suggested that the thyroid immune response may be reflected by blood repertoires.

Patients with ophthalmopathy had moderately to severely active disease, with a Clinical Activity Score of 3 or more, a NOSPECS grade of 4 or more, and a disease duration of less than 3 months. Patients with other autoimmune diseases, uncontrolled infections, pregnancy or lactation were excluded from the study. Diagnosis was based on clinical symptoms, serum thyroxine, TRAb, thyroid ultrasound and orbital computed tomography. Ficoll-Paque density gradient centrifugation was used to isolate PBMCs from around 9.1 ml of fresh peripheral blood. Total RNA was extracted with Trizol reagent and quality-checked on an Agilent 2100 Bioanalyzer. TCR beta CDR3 regions were amplified from RNA transcripts for repertoire sequencing. A first-round RT-PCR used HTBI primers with the Qiagen OneStep RT-PCR kit, followed by a second-round multiplex PCR, size selection and purification. Libraries were sequenced paired-end with 100 bp reads on an Illumina HiSeq2000. Processing in the source paper ran as follows. Reads were processed with SOAPnuke, discarding reads with adapters, uncalled bases, mean Phred below 15, or no exact constant-primer or identifier match. High-quality paired reads were merged with COPE v1.2.5. Clonotypes were defined as unique nucleotide sequences and were aligned to IMGT TRB V, D and J references using MiTCR v1.1. The analysis was limited to V-J combinations with a frequency above 0.0001, which together covered roughly 99% of the repertoires. For each V-J combination, a TCR clonal expansion and chaos score was defined as the ratio of F50 clonal expansion to chaos observed in the TCRdist matrix. Welch's t-statistics and random forest were used to reduce the features to some 13 V-J combinations, which were then used as input to a naive Bayes classifier. The similarity between thyroid and blood repertoires was quantified using the Morisita-Horn index. In TCRdb, the public reads were trimmed at Q25 with fastp and aligned with MiXCR, with productive beta chains retained. One record per CDR3 amino acid sequence lists the most common genes and DNA. TCRdb's processing, not the study's, gives the V and J calls here. Within this sample are approximately 330,000 distinct CDR3 sequences, with roughly 15% of them counted one time only. The leading ten clones occupy over 9% of the sample.

Inclusive of the bounding cysteine and phenylalanine, the CDR3 is 16 residues long. Only the CDR3 DNA is retained, 48 bases long and in frame from the first base. At the junction V is shortened by 5 bases and J by 2 bases; bases outside the gene matches: 8. This chain joins TRBV12-3 or TRBV12-4 to TRBJ2-5; 10 central bases correspond to TRBD2. Sequencing input: peripheral blood. This receptor was taken from an adult man with Graves' ophthalmopathy. The encoded CDR3 is CASSQDLAGGQETQYF. The bases read TGTGCCAGCAGTCAAGATTTAGCGGGAGGACAAGAGACCCAGTACTTC.